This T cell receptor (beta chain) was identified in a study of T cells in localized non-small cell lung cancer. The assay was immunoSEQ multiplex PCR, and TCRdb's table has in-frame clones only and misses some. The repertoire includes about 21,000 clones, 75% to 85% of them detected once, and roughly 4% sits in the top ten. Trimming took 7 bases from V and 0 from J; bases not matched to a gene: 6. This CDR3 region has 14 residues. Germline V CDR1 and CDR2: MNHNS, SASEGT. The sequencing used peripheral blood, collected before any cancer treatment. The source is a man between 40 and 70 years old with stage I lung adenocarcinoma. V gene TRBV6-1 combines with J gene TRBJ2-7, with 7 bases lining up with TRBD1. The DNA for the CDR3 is TGTGCCAGCACCAGGACAGGCGGCTCCTACGAGCAGTACTTC. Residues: CASTRTGGSYEQYF.